This TCR beta chain was recorded in a study of T cell responses to AZD1222 COVID-19 vaccine. TCRdb's table, derived via immunoSEQ multiplex PCR, lists solely in-frame clones and lacks some. The sample records about 170,000 clones, roughly nine tenths being singletons. The CDR3 extends over 14 amino acids. Trimming cost V 4 bases and J 0 bases, with 4 bases left between them. Germline V CDR1 and CDR2: SGHDN, FVKESK. Sequencing used peripheral blood, obtained on day 0 of AZD1222 vaccination. This chain links TRBV14 with TRBJ2-6; no clear D gene. This sequence was found in an adult in good health. CDR3 sequence reads: CASSLVSGANVLTF. DNA of the CDR3: TGTGCCAGCAGCCTTGTCTCTGGGGCCAACGTCCTGACTTTC.